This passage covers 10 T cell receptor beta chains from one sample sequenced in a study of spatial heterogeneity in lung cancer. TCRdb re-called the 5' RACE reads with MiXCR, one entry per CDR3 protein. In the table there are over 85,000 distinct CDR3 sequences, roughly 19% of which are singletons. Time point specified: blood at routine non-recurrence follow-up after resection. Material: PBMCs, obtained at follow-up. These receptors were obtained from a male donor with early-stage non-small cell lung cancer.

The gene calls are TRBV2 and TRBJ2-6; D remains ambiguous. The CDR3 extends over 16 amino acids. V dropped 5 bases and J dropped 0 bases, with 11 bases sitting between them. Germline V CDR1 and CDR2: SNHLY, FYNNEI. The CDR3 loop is CASSSDGTSGANVLTF. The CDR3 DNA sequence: TGTGCCAGCAGTTCGGACGGCACCTCTGGGGCCAACGTCCTGACTTTC.

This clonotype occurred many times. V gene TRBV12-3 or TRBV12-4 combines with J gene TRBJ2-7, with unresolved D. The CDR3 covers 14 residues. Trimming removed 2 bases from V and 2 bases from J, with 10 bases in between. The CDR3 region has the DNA TGTGCCAGCAGTTTATTGGCCGGAGCCTACGAGCAGTACTTC. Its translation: CASSLLAGAYEQYF.

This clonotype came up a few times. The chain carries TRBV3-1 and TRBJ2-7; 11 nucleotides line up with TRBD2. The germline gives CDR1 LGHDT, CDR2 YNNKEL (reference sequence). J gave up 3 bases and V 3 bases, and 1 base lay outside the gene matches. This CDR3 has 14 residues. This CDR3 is CASSQGTSGYEQYF. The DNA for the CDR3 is TGTGCCAGCAGCCAGGGGACTAGCGGCTACGAGCAGTACTTC.

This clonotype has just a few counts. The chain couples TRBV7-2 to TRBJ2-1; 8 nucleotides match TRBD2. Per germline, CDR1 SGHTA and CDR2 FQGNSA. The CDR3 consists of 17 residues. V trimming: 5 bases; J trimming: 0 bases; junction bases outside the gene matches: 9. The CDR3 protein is CASSLVAGPSSYNEQFF. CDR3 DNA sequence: TGTGCCAGCAGCCTCGTAGCGGGGCCGAGCTCCTACAATGAGCAGTTCTTC.

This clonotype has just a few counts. Written as DNA, the CDR3 is TGTGCCAGCAGCCGAGGACAGGGGAGCATTCAGTACTTC. Translation: CASSRGQGSIQYF. The gene calls are TRBV3-1 and TRBJ2-4; 9 bases are shared with TRBD1. Germline V gene data show CDR1 as LGHDT and CDR2 as YNNKEL (reference sequence). The CDR3 has 13 residues. With V trimmed by 4 bases and J by 9 bases, 4 bases remained unmatched.

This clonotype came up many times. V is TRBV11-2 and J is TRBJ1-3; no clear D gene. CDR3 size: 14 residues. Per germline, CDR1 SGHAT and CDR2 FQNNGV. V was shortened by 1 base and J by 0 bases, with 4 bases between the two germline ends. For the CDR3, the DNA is TGTGCCAGCAGCTTAGGGAGCTCTGGAAACACCATATATTTT. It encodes CASSLGSSGNTIYF.

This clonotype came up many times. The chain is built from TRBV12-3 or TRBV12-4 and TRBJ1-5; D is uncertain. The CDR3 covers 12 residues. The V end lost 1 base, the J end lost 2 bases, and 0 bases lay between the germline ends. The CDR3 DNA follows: TGTGCCAGCAGTTTAGGCAATCAGCCCCAGCATTTT. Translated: CASSLGNQPQHF.

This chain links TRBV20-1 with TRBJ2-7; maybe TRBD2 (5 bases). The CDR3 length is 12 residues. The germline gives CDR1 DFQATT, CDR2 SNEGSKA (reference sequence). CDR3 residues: CSPRGGSYEQYF. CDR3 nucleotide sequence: TGCAGCCCCCGGGGTGGCTCCTACGAGCAGTACTTC.

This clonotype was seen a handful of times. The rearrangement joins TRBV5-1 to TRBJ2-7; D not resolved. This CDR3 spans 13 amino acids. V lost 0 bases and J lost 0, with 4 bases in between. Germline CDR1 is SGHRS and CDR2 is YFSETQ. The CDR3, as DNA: TGCGCCAGCAGCTTGGACTACTCCTACGAGCAGTACTTC. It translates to CASSLDYSYEQYF.

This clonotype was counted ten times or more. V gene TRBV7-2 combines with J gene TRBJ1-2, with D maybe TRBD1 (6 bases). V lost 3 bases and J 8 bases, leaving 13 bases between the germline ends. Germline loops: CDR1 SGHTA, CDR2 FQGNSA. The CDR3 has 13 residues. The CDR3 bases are TGTGCCAGCAGCTTGATAGGGGGTAAAGGCTACACCTTC. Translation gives CASSLIGGKGYTF.